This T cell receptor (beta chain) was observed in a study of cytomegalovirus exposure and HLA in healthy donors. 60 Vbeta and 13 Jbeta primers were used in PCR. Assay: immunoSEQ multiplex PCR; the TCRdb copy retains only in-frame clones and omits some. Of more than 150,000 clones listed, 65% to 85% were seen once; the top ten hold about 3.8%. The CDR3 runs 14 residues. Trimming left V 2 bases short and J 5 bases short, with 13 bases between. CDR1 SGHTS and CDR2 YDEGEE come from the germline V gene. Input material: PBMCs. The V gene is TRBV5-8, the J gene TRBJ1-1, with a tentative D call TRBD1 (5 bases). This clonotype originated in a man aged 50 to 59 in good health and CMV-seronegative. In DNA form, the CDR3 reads TGTGCCAGCAGCTTAGGAGGGGCGGTAACTGAAGCTTTCTTT. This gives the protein CASSLGGAVTEAFF.